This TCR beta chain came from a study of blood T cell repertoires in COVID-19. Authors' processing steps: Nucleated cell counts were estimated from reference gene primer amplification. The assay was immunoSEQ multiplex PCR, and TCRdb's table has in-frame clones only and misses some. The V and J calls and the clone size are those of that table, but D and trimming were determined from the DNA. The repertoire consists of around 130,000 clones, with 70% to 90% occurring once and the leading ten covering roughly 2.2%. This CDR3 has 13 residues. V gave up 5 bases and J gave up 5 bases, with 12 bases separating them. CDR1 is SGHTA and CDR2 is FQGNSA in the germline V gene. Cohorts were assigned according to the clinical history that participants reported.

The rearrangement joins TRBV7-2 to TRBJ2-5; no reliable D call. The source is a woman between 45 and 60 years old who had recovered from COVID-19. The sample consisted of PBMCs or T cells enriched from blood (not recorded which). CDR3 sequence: CASSPSRRETQYF. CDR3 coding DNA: TGTGCCAGCAGCCCCTCCCGCCGGGAGACCCAGTACTTC.